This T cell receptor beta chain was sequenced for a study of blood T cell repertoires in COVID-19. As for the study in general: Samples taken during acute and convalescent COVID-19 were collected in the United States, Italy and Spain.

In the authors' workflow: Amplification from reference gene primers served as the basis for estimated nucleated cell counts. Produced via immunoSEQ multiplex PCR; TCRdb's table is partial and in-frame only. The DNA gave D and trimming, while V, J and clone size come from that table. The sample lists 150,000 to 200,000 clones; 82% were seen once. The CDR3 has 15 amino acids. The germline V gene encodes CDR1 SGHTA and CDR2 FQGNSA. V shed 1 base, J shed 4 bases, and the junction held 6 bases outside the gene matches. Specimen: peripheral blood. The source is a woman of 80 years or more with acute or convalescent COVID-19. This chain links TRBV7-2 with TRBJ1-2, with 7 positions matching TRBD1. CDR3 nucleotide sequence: TGTGCCAGCAGCTTAGGGACTGGGACAGTCTATGGCTACACCTTC. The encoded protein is CASSLGTGTVYGYTF.